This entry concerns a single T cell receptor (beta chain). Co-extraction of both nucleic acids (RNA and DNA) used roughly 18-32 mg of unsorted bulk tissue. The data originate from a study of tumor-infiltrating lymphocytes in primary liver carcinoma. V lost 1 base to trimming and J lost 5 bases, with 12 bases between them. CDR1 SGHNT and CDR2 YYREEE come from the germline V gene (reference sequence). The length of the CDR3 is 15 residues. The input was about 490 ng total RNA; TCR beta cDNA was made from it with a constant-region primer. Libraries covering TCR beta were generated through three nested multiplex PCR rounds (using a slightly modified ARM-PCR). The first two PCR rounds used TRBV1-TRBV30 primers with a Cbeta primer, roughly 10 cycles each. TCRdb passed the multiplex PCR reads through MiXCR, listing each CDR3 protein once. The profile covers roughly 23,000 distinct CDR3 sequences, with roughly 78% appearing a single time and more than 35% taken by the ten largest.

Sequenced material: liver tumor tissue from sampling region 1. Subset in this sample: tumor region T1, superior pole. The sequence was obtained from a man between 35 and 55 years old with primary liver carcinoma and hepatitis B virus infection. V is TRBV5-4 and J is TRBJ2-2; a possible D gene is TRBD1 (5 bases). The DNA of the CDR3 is TGTGCCAGCAGCTTGCAGGGCTTGAGGACCGGGGAGCTGTTTTTT. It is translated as CASSLQGLRTGELFF. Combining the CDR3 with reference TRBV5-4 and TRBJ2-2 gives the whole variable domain ETGVTQSPTHLIKTRGQQVTLRCSSQSGHNTVSWYQQALGQGPQFIFQYYREEENGRGNFPPRFSGLQFPNYSSELNVNALELDDSALYLCASSLQGLRTGELFFGEGSRLTVL.